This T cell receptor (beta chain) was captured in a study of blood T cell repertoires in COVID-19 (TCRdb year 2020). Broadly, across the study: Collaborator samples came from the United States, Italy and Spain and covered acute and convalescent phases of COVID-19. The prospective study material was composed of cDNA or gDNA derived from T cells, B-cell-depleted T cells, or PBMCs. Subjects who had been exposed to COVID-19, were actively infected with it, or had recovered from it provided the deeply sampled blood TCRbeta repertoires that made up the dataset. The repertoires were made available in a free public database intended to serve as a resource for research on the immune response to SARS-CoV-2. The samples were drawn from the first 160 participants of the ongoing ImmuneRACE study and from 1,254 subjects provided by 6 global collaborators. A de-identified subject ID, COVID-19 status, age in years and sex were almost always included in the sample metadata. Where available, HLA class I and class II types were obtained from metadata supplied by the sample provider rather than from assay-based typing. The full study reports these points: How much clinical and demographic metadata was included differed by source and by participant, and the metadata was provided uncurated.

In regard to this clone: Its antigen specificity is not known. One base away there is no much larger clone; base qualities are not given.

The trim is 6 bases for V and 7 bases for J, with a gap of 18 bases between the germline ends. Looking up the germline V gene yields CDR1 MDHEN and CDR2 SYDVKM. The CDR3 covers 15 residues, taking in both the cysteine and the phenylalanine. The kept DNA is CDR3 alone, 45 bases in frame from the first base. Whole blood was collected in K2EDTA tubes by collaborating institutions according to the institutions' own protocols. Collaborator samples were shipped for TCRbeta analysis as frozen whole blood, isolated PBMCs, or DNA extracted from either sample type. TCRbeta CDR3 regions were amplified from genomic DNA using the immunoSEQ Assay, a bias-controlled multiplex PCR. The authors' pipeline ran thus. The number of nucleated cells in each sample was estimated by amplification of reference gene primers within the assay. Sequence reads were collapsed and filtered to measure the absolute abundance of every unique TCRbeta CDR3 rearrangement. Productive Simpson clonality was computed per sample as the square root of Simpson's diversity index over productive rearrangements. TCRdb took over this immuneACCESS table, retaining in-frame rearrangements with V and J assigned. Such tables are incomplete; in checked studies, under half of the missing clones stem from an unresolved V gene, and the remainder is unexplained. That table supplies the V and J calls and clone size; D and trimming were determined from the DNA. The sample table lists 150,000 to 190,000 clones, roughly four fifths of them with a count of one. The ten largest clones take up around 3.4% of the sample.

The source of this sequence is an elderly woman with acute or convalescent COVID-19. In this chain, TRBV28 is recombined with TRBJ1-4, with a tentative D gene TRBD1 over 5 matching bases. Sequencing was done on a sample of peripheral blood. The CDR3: CASSTGGGASEKLFF. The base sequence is TGTGCCAGCAGCACCGGGGGAGGGGCGAGTGAAAAACTGTTTTTT.